The sample holds many counts of the clone carrying this TCR beta chain. Antigen: not known. This sample was included in a study of T-cell memory formation after mild COVID-19. Study as a whole: The TCR clusters were mostly specific to one donor.

This CDR3 has 15 residues. V was clipped by 6 bases and J by 2 bases; unmatched bases: 3. Overall study results and limits: CM and EM subsets held most contracting CD4+ clones; EMRA held CD8+ ones.

TCRdb ran MiXCR on the 5' RACE reads and lists one entry per CDR3 protein. This sample yields roughly 35,000 distinct CDR3 sequences, of which about 7.3% are seen a single time; 25% to 30% belongs to the top ten. The sequenced material came from PBMCs or a T cell subset sorted from them (not recorded which). This clonotype originated in a man aged 18 to 29 who had mild COVID-19 (a few samples of this study predate the infection). Cell type and time point are not known. This chain connects TRBV12-3 or TRBV12-4 to TRBJ2-2; 10 bases are a match to TRBD2. The CDR3 DNA reads as TGTGCCAGCAGCCCTAGCGGGGGAAACACCGGGGAGCTGTTTTTT. It translates to CASSPSGGNTGELFF.